The 14 T cell receptor beta chains given below trace back to one sample, sequenced in a study of blood T cell repertoires in COVID-19. Assay used: immunoSEQ multiplex PCR; TCRdb lists only in-frame clones, some missing. The table has 250,000 to 300,000 clones, roughly 88% seen once. Sequencing was carried out using PBMCs or T cells enriched from blood (not recorded which). These receptor sequences come from a woman aged 40 to 49 with acute COVID-19.

The chain links TRBV5-6 to TRBJ1-2, with TRBD1 identical over 9 bases. CDR1 is SGHDT and CDR2 is YYEEEE in the germline V gene. The CDR3 totals 16 residues. V dropped 4 bases and J dropped 4; count of bases not matched to a gene: 11. CDR3 bases: TGTGCCAGCAGCAATGACGGACAGGGGCGGACCTATGGCTACACCTTC. This codes for CASSNDGQGRTYGYTF.

The chain has TRBV24-1 and TRBJ2-3; maybe TRBD1 (6 bases). This CDR3 contains 13 residues. Germline values: CDR1 KGHDR, CDR2 SFDVKD. The V end was cut by 7 bases, the J end by 4 bases, with 11 bases between. The CDR3 reads CATSTGLPDTQYF. Here the CDR3 DNA reads TGTGCCACCAGCACAGGGCTTCCAGATACGCAGTATTTT.

The chain recombines TRBV6-6 with TRBJ2-3; TRBD1 matches at 7 bases. Germline assignment: CDR1 MNHNY and CDR2 SVGAGI (reference sequence). V shed 10 bases and J 3 bases; nucleotides not matched to a gene: 13. This CDR3 has 15 residues. The CDR3 DNA sequence: TGTGCCACCCACAGGGGCTACTTAGGGACAGATACGCAGTATTTT. Protein: CATHRGYLGTDTQYF.

The chain joins TRBV5-8 to TRBJ2-2; D might be TRBD1 (5 bases). The CDR3 is 14 amino acids. V shed 3 bases and J shed 1 base, with 7 bases lying between them. The V gene's germline CDR1 is SGHTS and CDR2 YDEGEE. The CDR3 sequence: CASSYRLNTGELFF. The CDR3 coding sequence is TGTGCCAGCAGCTACAGGTTGAACACCGGGGAGCTGTTTTTT.

This chain connects TRBV30 to TRBJ1-1; D is possibly TRBD1 (5 bases). Trimming removed 1 base at V and 4 bases at J, with 7 bases between. CDR3 size: 12 residues. Germline V gene lookup returns CDR1 GTSNPN and CDR2 SVGIG (reference sequence). The CDR3 DNA is TGTGCCTGGAGTGGTGGGGCCACTGAAGCTTTCTTT. Its protein is CAWSGGATEAFF. Variable domain in full (rest from reference TRBV30 and TRBJ1-1): SQTIHQWPATLVQPVGSPLSLECTVEGTSNPNLYWYRQAAGRGLQLLFYSVGIGQISSEVPQNLSASRPQDRQFILSSKKLLLSDSGFYLCAWSGGATEAFFGQGTRLTVV.

This chain links TRBV9 with TRBJ2-5, with 10 bases identical to TRBD1. This CDR3 is built from 17 residues. J gave up 1 base and V 4 bases, and 10 bases lay outside the gene matches. The V gene's germline CDR1 is SGDLS and CDR2 YYNGEE. CDR3 bases: TGTGCCAGCAGCCCCCGATCCGGGACAGGGGTCCAAGAGACCCAGTACTTC. It specifies CASSPRSGTGVQETQYF. The full variable domain, rest sourced from reference TRBV9 and TRBJ2-5, is DSGVTQTPKHLITATGQRVTLRCSPRSGDLSVYWYQQSLDQGLQFLIQYYNGEERAKGNILERFSAQQFPDLHSELNLSSLELGDSALYFCASSPRSGTGVQETQYFGPGTRLLVL.

The V gene is TRBV5-1, the J gene TRBJ2-1; 13 positions match TRBD2. CDR1 SGHRS and CDR2 YFSETQ come from the germline V gene. This CDR3 has 15 amino acids. J lost 16 bases, V lost 2 bases, and 12 bases had no gene match. The DNA for the CDR3 is TGCGCCAGCAGCTTTACAACTAGCGGGGGGGCAAGAGGTTTCTTC. Translation gives CASSFTTSGGARGFF.

The chain couples TRBV27 to TRBJ1-2, with 9 bases identical to TRBD1. This CDR3 is 14 amino acids long. CDR1 is MNHEY, CDR2 SMNVEV, per germline (reference sequence). Losses at the gene ends were 6 bases for V and 5 bases for J; bases not matched to a gene: 7. This CDR3 is CASSRGDRAYGYTF. The CDR3 bases are TGTGCCAGCAGCCGAGGGGACAGGGCTTATGGCTACACCTTC.

This chain links TRBV7-2 with TRBJ2-1, with TRBD2 identical over 12 bases. The CDR3 runs 16 residues. Germline CDR1 SGHTA, CDR2 FQGNSA. Trimming at V came to 6 bases and at J to 7 bases, leaving 10 bases not matched to a gene. CDR3 nucleotides: TGTGCCAGCAGTTCTAGCGGGAGGGCAAGTATGAATGAGCAGTTCTTC. This sequence encodes CASSSSGRASMNEQFF.

In this sample, this clone turned up once. Other DNA sequences of this sample code for an identical CDR3. The V call is TRBV20-1, the J call TRBJ1-4, with 8 positions matching TRBD1. In germline, CDR1 is DFQATT, CDR2 SNEGSKA (reference sequence). Unmatched junction bases numbered 1, after V lost 5 bases and J lost 8 bases. The CDR3 has 11 amino acids. This CDR3 reads CSARDREKLFF. CDR3 coding DNA: TGCAGTGCTCGGGACAGGGAAAAACTGTTTTTT.

This rearrangement joins TRBV9 to TRBJ2-7; D might be TRBD1 (5 bases). V dropped 3 bases and J dropped 3 bases, with 16 bases sitting between them. This CDR3 region has 15 residues. Germline CDR1 and CDR2: SGDLS and YYNGEE. The CDR3 DNA reads TGTGCCAGCAGCGCTAATTATGACAGCCACTACGAGCAGTACTTC. Its translation is CASSANYDSHYEQYF.

V gene TRBV20-1 combines with J gene TRBJ1-3; no clear D. This CDR3 spans 14 amino acids. V was clipped by 5 bases and J by 2 bases, with 13 bases between them. Germline CDR1 DFQATT, CDR2 SNEGSKA (reference sequence). The CDR3 sequence: CSARADSAGNTIYF. CDR3 nucleotides: TGCAGTGCTCGTGCCGACTCGGCTGGAAACACCATATATTTT.

The V and J genes are TRBV2 and TRBJ1-4; 7 nucleotides match TRBD1. CDR3 length: 15 amino acids. Germline CDR1 SNHLY, CDR2 FYNNEI. V dropped 11 bases and J dropped 0; count of bases not matched to a gene: 9. In DNA, the CDR3 is TGTGCCCTCCGGGACAGCCCTGCAACTAATGAAAAACTGTTTTTT. It translates to CALRDSPATNEKLFF.

The chain employs TRBV21-1 and TRBJ2-1; TRBD2 is the table's D call, not checked against the DNA. TRBV21-1 is listed as a pseudogene. This CDR3 is built from 16 residues. CDR3 in DNA: TGTGCCAGCAGCAAAGCCCGGGGACTAGATAGTTATGAGCAGTTCTTC. Translating gives CASSKARGLDSYEQFF.